This T cell receptor beta chain was captured in a study of T-cell memory formation after mild COVID-19. Across the whole study: Largely donor-specific TCR clusters were found.

CDR1 is SGHRS, CDR2 YFSETQ, per germline. This CDR3 is built from 11 residues. V was shortened by 4 bases and J by 10 bases, with 9 bases between the two germline ends. TCRdb redid the calling of the 5' RACE reads with MiXCR, one entry per CDR3 protein. Counted here are fewer than 650,000 distinct CDR3 sequences, 20% to 25% occurring once; the ten biggest clones make up approximately 8.4%. This clonotype was counted between two and nine times. The sequencing sample was made of PBMCs or a T cell subset sorted from them (not recorded which). The chain couples TRBV5-1 to TRBJ2-1; D unresolved. This receptor was identified in an adult woman who had mild COVID-19 (a few samples of this study predate the infection). Cell type and time point are not known. DNA for the CDR3: TGCGCCAGCAGCAAAAATAAAGAGCAGTTCTTC. Protein sequence: CASSKNKEQFF.